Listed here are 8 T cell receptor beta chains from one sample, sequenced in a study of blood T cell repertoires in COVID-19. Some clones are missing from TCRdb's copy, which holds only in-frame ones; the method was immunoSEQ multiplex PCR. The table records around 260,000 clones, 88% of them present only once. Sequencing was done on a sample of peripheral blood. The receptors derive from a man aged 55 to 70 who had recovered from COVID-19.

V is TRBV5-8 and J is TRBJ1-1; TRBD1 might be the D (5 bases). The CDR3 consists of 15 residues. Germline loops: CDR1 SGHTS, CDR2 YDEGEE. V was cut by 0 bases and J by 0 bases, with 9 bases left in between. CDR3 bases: TGTGCCAGCAGCTTGGCGAGGACATTGAACACTGAAGCTTTCTTT. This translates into CASSLARTLNTEAFF.

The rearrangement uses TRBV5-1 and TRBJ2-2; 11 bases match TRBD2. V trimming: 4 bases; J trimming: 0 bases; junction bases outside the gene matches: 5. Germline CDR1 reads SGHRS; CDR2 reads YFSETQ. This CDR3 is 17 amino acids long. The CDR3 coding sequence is TGCGCCAGCAGCCCGGAGGGACTAGCGGCGAACACCGGGGAGCTGTTTTTT. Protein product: CASSPEGLAANTGELFF.

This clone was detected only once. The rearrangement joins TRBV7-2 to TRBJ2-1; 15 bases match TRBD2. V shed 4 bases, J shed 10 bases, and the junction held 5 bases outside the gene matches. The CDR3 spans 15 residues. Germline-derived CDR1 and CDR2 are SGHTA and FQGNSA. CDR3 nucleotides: TGTGCCAGCAGCTCCCGGACTAGCGGGGGGGCGGAGCAGTTCTTC. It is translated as CASSSRTSGGAEQFF.

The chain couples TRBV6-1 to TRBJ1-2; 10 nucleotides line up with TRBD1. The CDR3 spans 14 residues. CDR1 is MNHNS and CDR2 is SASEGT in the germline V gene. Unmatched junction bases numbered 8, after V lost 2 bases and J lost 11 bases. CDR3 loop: CASSEWDRGAFYTF. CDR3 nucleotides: TGTGCCAGCAGTGAATGGGACAGGGGCGCCTTTTACACCTTC.

The CDR3 DNA sequence: TGTGCCAGCAGCGCCGACGGACAGGGGGCGGATGGCTACACCTTC. Its translation: CASSADGQGADGYTF. The chain recombines TRBV7-3 with TRBJ1-2, with 11 positions matching TRBD1. CDR3 size: 15 residues. Unmatched junction bases numbered 8, after V lost 5 bases and J lost 6 bases. Germline V gene data show CDR1 as SGHTA and CDR2 as FQGTGA.

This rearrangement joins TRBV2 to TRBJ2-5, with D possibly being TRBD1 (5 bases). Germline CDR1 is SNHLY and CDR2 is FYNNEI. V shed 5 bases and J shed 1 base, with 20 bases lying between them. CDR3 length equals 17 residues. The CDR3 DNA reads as TGTGCCAGCAGTCAAAGGTGGGGCCACACGGTCCAAGAGACCCAGTACTTC. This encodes CASSQRWGHTVQETQYF.

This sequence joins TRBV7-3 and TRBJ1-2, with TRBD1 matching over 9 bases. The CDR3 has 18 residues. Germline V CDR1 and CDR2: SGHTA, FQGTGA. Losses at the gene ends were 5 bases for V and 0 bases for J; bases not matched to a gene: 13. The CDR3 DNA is TGTGCCAGCAGCCCAAAAGGGGGGACAGGGCCAGCTAACTATGGCTACACCTTC. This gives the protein CASSPKGGTGPANYGYTF.

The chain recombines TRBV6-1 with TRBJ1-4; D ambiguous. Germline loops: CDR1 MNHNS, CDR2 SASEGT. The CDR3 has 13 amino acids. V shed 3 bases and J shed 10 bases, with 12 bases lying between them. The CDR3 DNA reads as TGTGCCAGCAGTGACCGGGCAGAGGGAAAACTGTTTTTT. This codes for CASSDRAEGKLFF.